These 3 T cell receptor beta chains share one sample of origin, sequenced in a study of tumor-infiltrating lymphocytes in primary liver carcinoma. Germline DNA was also extracted, while the blood RNA originated from unsorted whole blood. Making TCR beta cDNA involved around 520 ng total RNA and a constant-region primer. Each TCR beta library was derived from three nested multiplex PCR rounds that employed slightly modified ARM-PCR. TRBV1-TRBV30 forward primers paired with a C-beta reverse primer drove the first two PCR rounds, about 10 cycles each. TCRdb re-analysed the multiplex PCR reads in MiXCR, keeping a single row per CDR3 protein. Of around 330,000 distinct CDR3 sequences in the sample, about 62% are singletons; the top ten hold roughly 9%. Input material: peripheral blood. Receptors originate from a man between 35 and 55 years old with primary liver carcinoma and hepatitis B virus infection.

Notes on this clonotype: A read error may be the cause here, since a much bigger clone is one base away. This chain joins TRBV6-5 and TRBJ2-1; D gene uncertain. Trimming took off 9 bases at V and 7 bases at J, with 13 bases between the two ends. Per germline, CDR1 MNHEY and CDR2 SVGAGI. This CDR3 region has 12 residues. DNA of the CDR3: TGTGCCAGAAGTGCGGACCTAAATGAGCAGTTCTTC. It codes for CARSADLNEQFF.

The sample holds a few counts of this clonotype. The gene calls are TRBV4-2 and TRBJ1-3; 8 bases line up with TRBD1. Looked up from germline, CDR1 is LGHNA and CDR2 is YNFKEQ. After removal of 4 bases from V and 0 bases from J, the junction contained 5 bases not matched to a gene. The CDR3 contains 16 residues. The CDR3 sequence: CASSLPGGLSGNTIYF. The CDR3 DNA reads as TGTGCCAGCAGCCTTCCAGGGGGCCTCTCTGGAAACACCATATATTTT.

This clonotype was recorded at least ten times. The chain couples TRBV28 to TRBJ2-5; D may correspond to TRBD1 or TRBD2 (5 bases each). V lost 5 bases and J 7 bases, leaving 14 bases between the germline ends. CDR1 is MDHEN, CDR2 SYDVKM, per germline. There are 13 residues in the CDR3. This CDR3 reads CASSLGTKWTQYF. In DNA, the CDR3 is TGTGCCAGCAGTCTCGGGACCAAATGGACCCAGTACTTC.